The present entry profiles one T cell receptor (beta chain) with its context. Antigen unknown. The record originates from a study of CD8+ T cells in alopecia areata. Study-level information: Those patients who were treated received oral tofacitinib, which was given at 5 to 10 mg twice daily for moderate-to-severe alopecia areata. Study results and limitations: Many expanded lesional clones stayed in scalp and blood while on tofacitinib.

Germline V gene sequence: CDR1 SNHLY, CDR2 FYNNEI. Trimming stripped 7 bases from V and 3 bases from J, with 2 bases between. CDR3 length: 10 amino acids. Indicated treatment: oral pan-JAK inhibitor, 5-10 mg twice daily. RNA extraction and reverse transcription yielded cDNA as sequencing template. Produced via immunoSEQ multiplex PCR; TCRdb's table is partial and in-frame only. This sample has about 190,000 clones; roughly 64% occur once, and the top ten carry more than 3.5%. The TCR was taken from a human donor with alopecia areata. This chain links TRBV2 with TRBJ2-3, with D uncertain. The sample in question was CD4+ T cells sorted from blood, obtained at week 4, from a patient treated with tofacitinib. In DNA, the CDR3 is TGTGCCAGCATGACAGATACGCAGTATTTT. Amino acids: CASMTDTQYF.